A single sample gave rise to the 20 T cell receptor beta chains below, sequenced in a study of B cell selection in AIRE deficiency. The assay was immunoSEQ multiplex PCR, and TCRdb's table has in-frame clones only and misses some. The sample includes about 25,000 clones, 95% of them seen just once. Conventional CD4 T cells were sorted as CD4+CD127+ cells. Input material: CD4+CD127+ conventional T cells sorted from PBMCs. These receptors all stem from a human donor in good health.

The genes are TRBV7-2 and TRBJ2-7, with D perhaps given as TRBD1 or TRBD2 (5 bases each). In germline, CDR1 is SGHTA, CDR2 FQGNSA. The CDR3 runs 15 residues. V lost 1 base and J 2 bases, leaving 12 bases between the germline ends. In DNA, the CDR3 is TGTGCCAGCAGCTTAGAGGGGACGGGGACCTACGAGCAGTACTTC. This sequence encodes CASSLEGTGTYEQYF.

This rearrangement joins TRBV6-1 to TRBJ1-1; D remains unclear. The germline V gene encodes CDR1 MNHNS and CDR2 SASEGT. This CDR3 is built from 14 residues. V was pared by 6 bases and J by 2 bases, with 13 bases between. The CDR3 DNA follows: TGTGCCAGCAGCCTCATGGGTGGTAACACTGAAGCTTTCTTT. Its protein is CASSLMGGNTEAFF.

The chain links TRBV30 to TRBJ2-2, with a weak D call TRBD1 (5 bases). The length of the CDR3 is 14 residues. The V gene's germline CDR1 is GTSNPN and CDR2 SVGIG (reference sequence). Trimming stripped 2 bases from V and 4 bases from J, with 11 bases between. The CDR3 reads CAWSRLGLTGELFF. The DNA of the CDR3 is TGTGCCTGGAGTCGGCTGGGGCTCACCGGGGAGCTGTTTTTT.

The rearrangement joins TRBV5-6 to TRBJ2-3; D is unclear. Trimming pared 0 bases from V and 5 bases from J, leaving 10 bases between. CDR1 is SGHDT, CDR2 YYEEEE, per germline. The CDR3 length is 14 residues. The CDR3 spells CASSLAAVKDTQYF. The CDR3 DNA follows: TGTGCCAGCAGCTTGGCGGCAGTGAAAGATACGCAGTATTTT.

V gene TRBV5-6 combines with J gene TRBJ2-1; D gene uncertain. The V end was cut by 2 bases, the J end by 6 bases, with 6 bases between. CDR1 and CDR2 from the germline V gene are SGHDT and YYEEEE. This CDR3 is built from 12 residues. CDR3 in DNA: TGTGCCAGCAGCTTAAATCCCAATGAGCAGTTCTTC. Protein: CASSLNPNEQFF.

DNA for the CDR3: TGTGCCAGCTCACCTTCGACAGGGGAAGGGTCACCCCTCCACTTT. Amino acids: CASSPSTGEGSPLHF. The chain uses TRBV18 and TRBJ1-6; 8 bases map to TRBD1. The CDR3 spans 15 residues. Germline values: CDR1 KGHSH, CDR2 LQKENI. V lost 3 bases to trimming and J lost 10 bases; unmatched junction nucleotides: 8.

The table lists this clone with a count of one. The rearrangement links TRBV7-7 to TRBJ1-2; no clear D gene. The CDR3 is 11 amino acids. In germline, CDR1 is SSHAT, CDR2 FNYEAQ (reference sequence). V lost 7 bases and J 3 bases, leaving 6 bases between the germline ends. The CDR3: CASKRYYGYTF. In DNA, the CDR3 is TGTGCCAGCAAAAGGTACTATGGCTACACCTTC.

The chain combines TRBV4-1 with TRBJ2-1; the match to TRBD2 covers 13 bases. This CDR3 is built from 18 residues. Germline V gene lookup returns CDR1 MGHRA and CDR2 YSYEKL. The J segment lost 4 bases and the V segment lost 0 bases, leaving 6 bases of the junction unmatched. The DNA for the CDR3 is TGCGCCAGCAGCCAAGAAAGGACTAGCGGGAGTTCGTACAATGAGCAGTTCTTC. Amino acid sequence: CASSQERTSGSSYNEQFF.

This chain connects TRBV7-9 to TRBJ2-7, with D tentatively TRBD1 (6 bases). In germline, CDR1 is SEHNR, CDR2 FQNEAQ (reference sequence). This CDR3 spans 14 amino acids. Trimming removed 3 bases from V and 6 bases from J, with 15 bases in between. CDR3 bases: TGTGCCAGCAGCTTGTTCGCAGGGGTAGGCGAGCAGTACTTC. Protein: CASSLFAGVGEQYF. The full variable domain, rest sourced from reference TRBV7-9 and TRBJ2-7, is DTGVSQNPRHKITKRGQNVTFRCDPISEHNRLYWYRQTLGQGPEFLTYFQNEAQLEKSRLLSDRFSAERPKGSFSTLEIQRTEQGDSAMYLCASSLFAGVGEQYFGPGTRLTVT.

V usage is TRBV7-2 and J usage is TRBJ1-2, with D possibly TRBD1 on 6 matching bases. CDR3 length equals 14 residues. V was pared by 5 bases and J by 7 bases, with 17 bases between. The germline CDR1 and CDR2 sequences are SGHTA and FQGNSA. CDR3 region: CASSNRGRGGGYTF. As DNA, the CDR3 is TGTGCCAGCAGCAATAGGGGTAGGGGGGGTGGCTACACCTTC.

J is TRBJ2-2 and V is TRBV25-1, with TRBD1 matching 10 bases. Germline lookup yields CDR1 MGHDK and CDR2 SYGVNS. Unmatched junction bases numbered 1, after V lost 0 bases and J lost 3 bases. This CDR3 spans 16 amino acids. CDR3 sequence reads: CASSEYGTGDTGELFF. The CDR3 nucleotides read TGTGCCAGCAGTGAATACGGGACAGGGGACACCGGGGAGCTGTTTTTT.

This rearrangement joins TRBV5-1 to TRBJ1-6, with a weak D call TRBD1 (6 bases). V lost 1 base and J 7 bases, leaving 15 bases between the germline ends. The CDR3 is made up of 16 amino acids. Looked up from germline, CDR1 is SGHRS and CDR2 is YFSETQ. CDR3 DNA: TGCGCCAGCAGCTTGTTTCCCAGGGGTCGCAATTCACCCCTCCACTTT. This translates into CASSLFPRGRNSPLHF.

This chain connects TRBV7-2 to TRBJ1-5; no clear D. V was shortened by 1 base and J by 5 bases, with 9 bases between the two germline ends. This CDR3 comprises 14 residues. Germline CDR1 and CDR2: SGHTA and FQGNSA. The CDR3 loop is CASSLDWSDQPQHF. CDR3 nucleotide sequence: TGTGCCAGCAGCTTAGATTGGAGCGATCAGCCCCAGCATTTT.

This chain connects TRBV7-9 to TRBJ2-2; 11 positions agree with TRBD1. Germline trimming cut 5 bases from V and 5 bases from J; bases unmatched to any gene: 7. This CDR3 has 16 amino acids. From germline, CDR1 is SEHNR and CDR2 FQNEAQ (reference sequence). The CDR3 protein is CASSLGQGARTGELFF. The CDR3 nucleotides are TGTGCCAGCAGCCTTGGACAGGGGGCGAGGACCGGGGAGCTGTTTTTT.

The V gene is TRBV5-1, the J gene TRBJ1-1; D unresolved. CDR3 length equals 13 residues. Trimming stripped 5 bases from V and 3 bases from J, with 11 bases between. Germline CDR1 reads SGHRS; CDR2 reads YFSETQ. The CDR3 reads CASSRLSDTEAFF. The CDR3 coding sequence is TGCGCCAGCAGTAGGTTGTCGGACACTGAAGCTTTCTTT.

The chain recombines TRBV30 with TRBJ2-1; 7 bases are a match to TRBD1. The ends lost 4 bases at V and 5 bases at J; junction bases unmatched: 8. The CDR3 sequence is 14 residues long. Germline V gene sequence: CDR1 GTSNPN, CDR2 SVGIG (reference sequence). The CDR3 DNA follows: TGTGCCTGGAAGGTTAGAGGGGGCAACAATGAGCAGTTCTTC. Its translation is CAWKVRGGNNEQFF. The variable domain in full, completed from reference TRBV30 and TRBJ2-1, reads SQTIHQWPATLVQPVGSPLSLECTVEGTSNPNLYWYRQAAGRGLQLLFYSVGIGQISSEVPQNLSASRPQDRQFILSSKKLLLSDSGFYLCAWKVRGGNNEQFFGPGTRLTVL.

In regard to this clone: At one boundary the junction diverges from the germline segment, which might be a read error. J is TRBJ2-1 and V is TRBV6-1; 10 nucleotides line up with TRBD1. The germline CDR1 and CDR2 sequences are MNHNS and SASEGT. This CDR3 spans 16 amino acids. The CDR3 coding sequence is TGTGCCAGCAGAGAAGGGCCGGGACAGGGGACGAATGAGCAGTTCTTC. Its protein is CASREGPGQGTNEQFF.

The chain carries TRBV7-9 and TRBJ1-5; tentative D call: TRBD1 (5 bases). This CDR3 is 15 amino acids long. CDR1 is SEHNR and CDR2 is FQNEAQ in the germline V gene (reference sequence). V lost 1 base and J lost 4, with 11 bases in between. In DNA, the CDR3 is TGTGCCAGCAGCTTAGGGGGGATCCGGAATCAGCCCCAGCATTTT. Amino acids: CASSLGGIRNQPQHF.

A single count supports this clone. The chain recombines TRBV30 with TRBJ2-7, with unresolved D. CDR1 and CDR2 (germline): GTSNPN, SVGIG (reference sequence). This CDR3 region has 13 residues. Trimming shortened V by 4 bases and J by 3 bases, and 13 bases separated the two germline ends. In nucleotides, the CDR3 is TGTGCCTGGAAGGTGAGACCGCACTACGAGCAGTACTTC. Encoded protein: CAWKVRPHYEQYF. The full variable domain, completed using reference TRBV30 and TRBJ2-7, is SQTIHQWPATLVQPVGSPLSLECTVEGTSNPNLYWYRQAAGRGLQLLFYSVGIGQISSEVPQNLSASRPQDRQFILSSKKLLLSDSGFYLCAWKVRPHYEQYFGPGTRLTVT.

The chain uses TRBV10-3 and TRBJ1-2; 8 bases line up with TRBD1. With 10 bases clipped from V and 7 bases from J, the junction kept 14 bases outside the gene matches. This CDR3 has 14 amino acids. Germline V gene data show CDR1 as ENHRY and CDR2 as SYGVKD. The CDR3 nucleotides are TGTGCCACGAGGACAGGGACAGAGGGCGGTGGCTACACCTTC. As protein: CATRTGTEGGGYTF.